The 13 T cell receptor beta chains below were found in one sample sequenced in a study of control samples from healthy donors and cancer patients. Clones were sequenced by immunoSEQ multiplex PCR, and TCRdb holds only the in-frame ones, with some missing. Of 25,000 to 30,000 clones in the sample, about 90% were seen once. Specimen: formalin-fixed, paraffin-embedded tissue. These receptors were taken from a female donor with melanoma.

The gene calls are TRBV18 and TRBJ2-2; D is undetermined. Germline-derived CDR1 and CDR2 are KGHSH and LQKENI. The CDR3 consists of 12 residues. V shed 5 bases and J shed 3 bases, with 4 bases lying between them. CDR3 nucleotides: TGTGCCAGCTCAGAGGACACCGGGGAGCTGTTTTTT. Its translation is CASSEDTGELFF.

In this sample, this clone turned up once. The rearrangement uses TRBV7-8 and TRBJ2-1, with D perhaps assigned TRBD1 or TRBD2 (5 bases each). V was trimmed by 5 bases and J by 1 base, leaving 21 bases between them. CDR3 length equals 18 residues. Per the germline V gene, CDR1 is SGHVS and CDR2 is FQNEAQ. In DNA, the CDR3 is TGTGCCAGCAGCCAACCCAGCGTTGGGACCCCGTCCTACAATGAGCAGTTCTTC. It is translated as CASSQPSVGTPSYNEQFF.

The gene calls are TRBV3-1 (or the pseudogene TRBV3-2) and TRBJ2-1; 10 nucleotides match TRBD2. In germline, CDR1 is LGHDT, CDR2 YNNKEL (reference sequence). The junction had 9 bases not matched to a gene; V was cut back by 5 bases and J by 8 bases. This CDR3 contains 15 residues. Written as DNA, the CDR3 is TGTGCCAGCAGCGTCGGCCTAGCGGGAGATTATGAGCAGTTCTTC. Translation: CASSVGLAGDYEQFF.

The CDR3: CASSEGQGTAFF. CDR3 sequence (DNA): TGCGCCAGCAGCGAGGGACAGGGAACGGCTTTCTTT. The V call is TRBV5-1, the J call TRBJ1-1; 9 positions agree with TRBD1. CDR1 and CDR2 from the germline V gene are SGHRS and YFSETQ. Trimming removed 4 bases from V and 11 bases from J; junction bases left unmatched: 6. The CDR3 totals 12 residues.

This clone was seen a single time. The genes are TRBV18 and TRBJ1-2; TRBD1 agrees at 7 bases. V lost 3 bases to trimming and J lost 2 bases; unmatched junction nucleotides: 6. CDR1 is KGHSH and CDR2 is LQKENI in the germline V gene. This CDR3 has 15 amino acids. In DNA form, the CDR3 reads TGTGCCAGCTCACCTGAAACAGGGGCCAACTATGGCTACACCTTC. Translation: CASSPETGANYGYTF.

This clone was seen only once. Germline and junction disagree at one end, which may indicate a read error. The chain combines TRBV5-1 with TRBJ2-7; D gene ambiguous. Germline V lookup: CDR1 SGHRS, CDR2 YFSETQ. This CDR3 spans 13 amino acids. CDR3 nucleotide sequence: TGCGCCAGCAGCTTGCGAAGGGCAGACCTTCCCCACTTC. Translation: CASSLRRADLPHF.

The genes are TRBV19 and TRBJ1-2; tentatively, D is TRBD1 (5 bases). This CDR3 spans 14 amino acids. The V end lost 3 bases, the J end lost 4 bases, and 12 bases lay between the germline ends. Germline lookup yields CDR1 LNHDA and CDR2 SQIVND (reference sequence). CDR3 nucleotides: TGTGCCAGTAGTATGGGAGGGGCCGGCTATGGCTACACCTTC. As protein: CASSMGGAGYGYTF.

This clone was counted once. The chain joins TRBV15 to TRBJ2-3; D not resolved. This CDR3 has 13 amino acids. V was pared by 1 base and J by 1 base, with 3 bases between. Germline assignment: CDR1 LNHNV and CDR2 YYDKDF (reference sequence). DNA of the CDR3: TGTGCCACCAGCAGAGGGGGCACAGATACGCAGTATTTT. This codes for CATSRGGTDTQYF.

This rearrangement joins TRBV7-2 to TRBJ2-7, with TRBD2 matching over 8 bases. Germline CDR1 reads SGHTA; CDR2 reads FQGNSA. This CDR3 is 15 amino acids long. V lost 1 base and J lost 1; bases outside the gene matches: 3. Here the CDR3 DNA reads TGTGCCAGCAGCTTAGGTAGCGGGACTTCCTACGAGCAGTACTTC. Translating gives CASSLGSGTSYEQYF.

The chain uses TRBV4-3 and TRBJ1-2; possibly TRBD1 for D (6 bases). Trimming stripped 5 bases from V and 8 bases from J, with 15 bases between. The CDR3 loop spans 13 amino acids. The germline V gene encodes CDR1 LGHNA and CDR2 YSLEER. Written as DNA, the CDR3 is TGCGCCAGCAGCTGGAGAGGGGGGGAGGGCTACACCTTC. It codes for CASSWRGGEGYTF.

The chain couples TRBV5-4 to TRBJ1-1, with 7 bases matching TRBD1. The CDR3 consists of 15 residues. CDR1 is SGHNT, CDR2 YYREEE, per germline (reference sequence). V lost 2 bases to trimming and J lost 1 base; unmatched junction nucleotides: 5. DNA for the CDR3: TGTGCCAGCAGCTTTCCGGGACAGCAGAACACTGAAGCTTTCTTT. It specifies CASSFPGQQNTEAFF.

This sequence joins TRBV30 and TRBJ1-6, with TRBD1 matching over 7 bases. CDR1 GTSNPN and CDR2 SVGIG come from the germline V gene (reference sequence). Unmatched junction bases numbered 5, after V lost 3 bases and J lost 0 bases. The CDR3 covers 16 residues. CDR3: CAWREGQSSYNSPLHF. The CDR3 DNA sequence: TGTGCCTGGAGGGAGGGACAGAGCTCCTATAATTCACCCCTCCACTTT.

The chain has TRBV19 and TRBJ2-2, with D perhaps matching TRBD2 (5 bases). The CDR3 length is 14 residues. The V gene's germline CDR1 is LNHDA and CDR2 SQIVND (reference sequence). V was cut by 2 bases and J by 6 bases, with 10 bases left in between. The CDR3 spells CASSIRLAPGELFF. CDR3 nucleotide sequence: TGTGCCAGTAGTATACGGCTAGCCCCCGGGGAGCTGTTTTTT.